The 25 T cell receptor beta chains given below trace back to one sample, sequenced in a study of blood T cell repertoires in COVID-19. The table came from immunoSEQ multiplex PCR; TCRdb's copy has only in-frame clones and leaves some out. The sample has about 230,000 clones, 70% to 90% seen once; the top ten hold approximately 2.6%. Sequencing input: peripheral blood. The receptors originated from an older woman with active or convalescent COVID-19.

The rearrangement links TRBV7-8 to TRBJ1-1; D possibly corresponds to TRBD1 (6 bases). CDR3 length equals 15 residues. V was clipped by 1 base and J by 4 bases, with 13 bases between them. Germline V gene lookup returns CDR1 SGHVS and CDR2 FQNEAQ. The CDR3 region has the DNA TGTGCCAGCAGCTTAGTCACAGGGTGGGCCACTGAAGCTTTCTTT. The encoded protein is CASSLVTGWATEAFF.

The rearrangement uses TRBV25-1 and TRBJ2-3; D is perhaps TRBD1 (5 bases). V was pared by 8 bases and J by 7 bases, with 16 bases between. The CDR3 length is 13 residues. The germline V gene has CDR1 MGHDK and CDR2 SYGVNS. The CDR3 coding sequence is TGTGCCAGCCTAGGGGAAGGTTCTTATACGCAGTATTTT. Residues: CASLGEGSYTQYF.

A single count supports this clone. The rearrangement uses TRBV19 and TRBJ1-3, with 8 bases that match TRBD1. Germline loops: CDR1 LNHDA, CDR2 SQIVND (reference sequence). The CDR3 contains 15 residues. Trimming cost V 2 bases and J 4 bases; bases outside gene matches: 4. CDR3 amino acids: CASSISGQGGNTIYF. Here the CDR3 DNA reads TGTGCCAGTAGTATAAGTGGACAGGGAGGAAACACCATATATTTT.

This sequence joins TRBV27 and TRBJ2-7; weak D call: TRBD1 (6 bases). Germline V gene sequence: CDR1 MNHEY, CDR2 SMNVEV (reference sequence). This CDR3 is 13 amino acids long. V dropped 11 bases and J dropped 2 bases, with 16 bases sitting between them. The CDR3: CAAGAGGAYEQYF. DNA of the CDR3: TGTGCCGCAGGGGCCGGCGGAGCCTACGAGCAGTACTTC.

The rearrangement uses TRBV7-9 and TRBJ1-5; a weak D match, TRBD1 (5 bases). CDR1 and CDR2 from the germline V gene are SEHNR and FQNEAQ (reference sequence). The V gene lost 0 bases and the J gene lost 9 bases, with 9 bases spanning the gap. CDR3 length equals 13 residues. The CDR3 coding sequence is TGTGCCAGCAGCTTAGCAGGGGTCGGGCCCCAGCATTTT. Translated, it gives CASSLAGVGPQHF.

V gene TRBV19 combines with J gene TRBJ2-7; 8 bases agree with TRBD2. This CDR3 spans 15 amino acids. The germline gives CDR1 LNHDA, CDR2 SQIVND (reference sequence). V dropped 10 bases and J dropped 7; count of bases not matched to a gene: 18. Here the CDR3 reads CATSHSGTAKGEQYF. The CDR3 coding sequence is TGTGCCACTTCCCATAGCGGGACCGCGAAAGGGGAGCAGTACTTC.

The rearrangement uses TRBV13 and TRBJ2-1, with unresolved D. Germline V gives CDR1 PRHDT, CDR2 FYEKMQ (reference sequence). The CDR3 spans 17 residues. V lost 0 bases and J 7 bases, leaving 19 bases between the germline ends. In DNA form, the CDR3 reads TGTGCCAGCAGCTTAGGGGGTACGCTAGTGAGGTGGAATGAGCAGTTCTTC. Protein sequence: CASSLGGTLVRWNEQFF.

This clone appeared once. V usage is TRBV10-3 and J usage is TRBJ1-1, with D hard to call. CDR1 is ENHRY and CDR2 is SYGVKD in the germline V gene. The CDR3 consists of 14 residues. V shed 0 bases and J shed 4 bases, with 9 bases lying between them. CDR3 residues: CAISESEGVTEAFF. Written as DNA, the CDR3 is TGTGCCATCAGTGAGTCGGAGGGAGTCACTGAAGCTTTCTTT.

In this sample, this clone turned up a few times. The V call is TRBV7-2, the J call TRBJ2-1, with 11 nucleotides matching TRBD1. This CDR3 has 16 residues. In germline, CDR1 is SGHTA, CDR2 FQGNSA. V trimming: 5 bases; J trimming: 6 bases; junction bases outside the gene matches: 9. CDR3 residues: CASSGQAGTGGNEQFF. DNA of the CDR3: TGTGCCAGCAGCGGCCAAGCCGGGACAGGGGGCAATGAGCAGTTCTTC.

The CDR3 loop reads CASSTRDSNQPQHF. In DNA, the CDR3 is TGTGCCAGCAGTACGCGGGACAGCAATCAGCCCCAGCATTTT. The V gene is TRBV6-2 or TRBV6-3, the J gene TRBJ1-5; a weak D match, TRBD1 (5 bases). The V gene's germline CDR1 is MNHEY and CDR2 SVGEGT. V was cut by 5 bases and J by 1 base, with 9 bases left in between. The CDR3 length is 14 residues.

The chain couples TRBV5-1 to TRBJ2-3; 13 bases are shared with TRBD2. The CDR3 has 18 amino acids. V shed 0 bases and J 4 bases; nucleotides not matched to a gene: 8. Germline-derived CDR1 and CDR2 are SGHRS and YFSETQ. In DNA form, the CDR3 reads TGCGCCAGCAGCTTGGGGACTAGCGGGAGACCAGGGGCAGATACGCAGTATTTT. Its translation: CASSLGTSGRPGADTQYF.

The chain combines TRBV6-4 with TRBJ1-1; 7 bases agree with TRBD1. This CDR3 is built from 15 residues. V was pared by 6 bases and J by 3 bases, with 10 bases of the junction left unmatched. Germline V gene lookup returns CDR1 MRHNA and CDR2 SNTAGT. The CDR3 region has the DNA TGTGCCAGCAGGGAGGGGACAGCCCTTTACACTGAAGCTTTCTTT. It specifies CASREGTALYTEAFF.

The chain couples TRBV27 to TRBJ2-1; a weak D match, TRBD1 (7 bases). The CDR3 totals 14 residues. The germline V and J ends were trimmed by 10 bases and 5 bases, with 18 bases remaining between them. The germline V gene has CDR1 MNHEY and CDR2 SMNVEV (reference sequence). In nucleotides, the CDR3 is TGTGCCACCCGCTGGCAGGGGGGACACAATGAGCAGTTCTTC. Amino acids: CATRWQGGHNEQFF.

The V and J genes are TRBV12-3 or TRBV12-4 and TRBJ2-5; D unresolved. This CDR3 has 11 residues. The V end was cut by 6 bases, the J end by 6 bases, with 8 bases between. The chain's CDR3 is CASSPEQTQYF. As DNA, the CDR3 is TGTGCCAGCAGCCCGGAGCAGACCCAGTACTTC.

CDR3 bases: TGTGCCAGCAGCGTAGGTTTGGCGGGAGCAACTAATGAAAAACTGTTTTTT. Its translation is CASSVGLAGATNEKLFF. The rearrangement joins TRBV9 to TRBJ1-4; D gene unclear. Trimming took 0 bases from V and 0 from J, leaving 12 bases between them. CDR1 is SGDLS, CDR2 YYNGEE, per germline. The CDR3 runs to 17 residues. The whole variable domain, filled in from reference TRBV9 and TRBJ1-4, reads DSGVTQTPKHLITATGQRVTLRCSPRSGDLSVYWYQQSLDQGLQFLIQYYNGEERAKGNILERFSAQQFPDLHSELNLSSLELGDSALYFCASSVGLAGATNEKLFFGSGTQLSVL.

This clone has just a few counts. The genes are TRBV7-9 and TRBJ2-3, with 8 nucleotides matching TRBD2. The V segment lost 5 bases and the J segment 4 bases; nucleotides outside the gene matches: 5. Germline V gives CDR1 SEHNR, CDR2 FQNEAQ (reference sequence). This CDR3 is built from 14 residues. CDR3 loop: CASSRTSSADTQYF. In nucleotides, the CDR3 is TGTGCCAGCAGCCGGACTAGCTCAGCAGATACGCAGTATTTT.

The table lists this clone with a count of one. The rearrangement uses TRBV7-3 and TRBJ2-3; 9 positions match TRBD2. V trimming: 2 bases; J trimming: 5 bases; junction bases outside the gene matches: 2. The CDR3 runs to 14 residues. Germline V CDR1 and CDR2: SGHTA, FQGTGA. The CDR3 DNA is TGTGCCAGCAGCTTAGGGACTAGCCTAGATACGCAGTATTTT. Amino acid sequence: CASSLGTSLDTQYF.

V gene TRBV19 combines with J gene TRBJ1-5, with a weak D call TRBD1 (6 bases). The germline gives CDR1 LNHDA, CDR2 SQIVND (reference sequence). This CDR3 is 16 amino acids long. V was pared by 3 bases and J by 0 bases, with 12 bases between. This CDR3 reads CASSMQGPNSNQPQHF. CDR3 bases: TGTGCCAGTAGTATGCAGGGGCCAAATAGCAATCAGCCCCAGCATTTT.

In this sample, this clone turned up a few times. The chain recombines TRBV9 with TRBJ2-7, with 11 bases aligning to TRBD1. V was clipped by 6 bases and J by 5 bases; unmatched bases: 10. CDR1 is SGDLS and CDR2 is YYNGEE in the germline V gene. CDR3 length: 15 amino acids. CDR3 amino acids: CASNRLGQGAHEQYF. CDR3 sequence (DNA): TGTGCCAGCAATCGTCTTGGACAGGGGGCCCACGAGCAGTACTTC.

The V gene is TRBV3-1 (or the pseudogene TRBV3-2), the J gene TRBJ1-2, with unresolved D. This CDR3 has 15 residues. CDR1 LGHDT and CDR2 YNNKEL come from the germline V gene (reference sequence). Trimming removed 1 base from V and 0 bases from J, with 9 bases in between. The CDR3 reads CASSQGAAANYGYTF. The CDR3, as DNA: TGTGCCAGCAGCCAAGGGGCAGCGGCTAACTATGGCTACACCTTC.

The chain has TRBV7-2 and TRBJ1-3; 7 bases map to TRBD1. CDR1 and CDR2 from the germline V gene are SGHTA and FQGNSA. This CDR3 contains 18 residues. V dropped 2 bases and J dropped 0; count of bases not matched to a gene: 10. The CDR3 loop is CASSLYIQGTPSGNTIYF. The CDR3, as DNA: TGTGCCAGCAGCTTATATATACAGGGGACCCCCTCTGGAAACACCATATATTTT. Variable domain in full (rest from reference TRBV7-2 and TRBJ1-3): GAGVSQSPSNKVTEKGKDVELRCDPISGHTALYWYRQSLGQGLEFLIYFQGNSAPDKSGLPSDRFSAERTGGSVSTLTIQRTQQEDSAVYLCASSLYIQGTPSGNTIYFGEGSWLTVV.

This clone was detected only a few times. Written as DNA, the CDR3 is TGTGCCAGCAGTGCGGGACTAGCGGGAGGGCCAGATACGCAGTATTTT. Residues: CASSAGLAGGPDTQYF. This chain uses TRBV2 with TRBJ2-3; TRBD2 agrees at 16 bases. Germline V gene sequence: CDR1 SNHLY, CDR2 FYNNEI. V shed 4 bases and J 4 bases; nucleotides not matched to a gene: 2. The CDR3 is 16 amino acids. Together with reference TRBV2 and TRBJ2-3, the CDR3 gives the full variable domain: EPEVTQTPSHQVTQMGQEVILRCVPISNHLYFYWYRQILGQKVEFLVSFYNNEISEKSEIFDDQFSVERPDGSNFTLKIRSTKLEDSAMYFCASSAGLAGGPDTQYFGPGTRLTVL.

The V gene is TRBV7-2, the J gene TRBJ1-3; D is perhaps TRBD1 (6 bases). The germline gives CDR1 SGHTA, CDR2 FQGNSA. The CDR3 contains 15 residues. V lost 5 bases, J lost 0 bases, and 11 bases lay in between. The CDR3 sequence is CASSPGDISGNTIYF. The CDR3 DNA reads TGTGCCAGCAGCCCAGGGGACATCTCTGGAAACACCATATATTTT.

This clone was observed once. The rearrangement links TRBV28 to TRBJ1-4, with D perhaps TRBD1 (5 bases). CDR1 and CDR2 from the germline V gene are MDHEN and SYDVKM. V was pared by 4 bases and J by 7 bases, with 10 bases between. CDR3 length equals 13 residues. CDR3 amino acids: CASSSGGIEKLFF. CDR3 bases: TGTGCCAGCAGTTCGGGGGGTATTGAAAAACTGTTTTTT.

The rearrangement joins TRBV6-2 or TRBV6-3 to TRBJ2-5, with 9 nucleotides matching TRBD2. Germline CDR1 is MNHEY and CDR2 is SVGEGT. This CDR3 region has 17 residues. V trimming: 4 bases; J trimming: 0 bases; junction bases outside the gene matches: 9. CDR3 DNA: TGTGCCAGCAGTTCAGCAGCGGGGGGACTGTACCAAGAGACCCAGTACTTC. Protein product: CASSSAAGGLYQETQYF.